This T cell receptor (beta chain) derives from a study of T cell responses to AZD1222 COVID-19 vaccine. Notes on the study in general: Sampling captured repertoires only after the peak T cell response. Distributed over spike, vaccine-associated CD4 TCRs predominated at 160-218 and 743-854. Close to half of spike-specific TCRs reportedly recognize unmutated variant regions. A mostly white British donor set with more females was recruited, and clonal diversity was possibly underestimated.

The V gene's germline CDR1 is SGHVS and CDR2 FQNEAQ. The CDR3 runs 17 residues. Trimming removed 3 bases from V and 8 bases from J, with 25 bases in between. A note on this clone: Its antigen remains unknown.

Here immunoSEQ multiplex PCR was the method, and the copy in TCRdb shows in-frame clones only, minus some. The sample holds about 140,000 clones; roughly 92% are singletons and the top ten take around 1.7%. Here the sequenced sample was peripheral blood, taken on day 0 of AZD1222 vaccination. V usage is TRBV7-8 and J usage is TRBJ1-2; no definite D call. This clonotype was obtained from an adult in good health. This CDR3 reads CASSFYRRPTSHMGYTF. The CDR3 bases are TGTGCCAGCAGCTTTTACAGAAGACCGACCTCTCATATGGGCTACACCTTC.